This TCR beta chain was captured by sequencing in a study of T cell changes during pregnancy in multiple sclerosis. The protocol was immunoSEQ multiplex PCR, while the TCRdb copy is restricted to in-frame clones and leaves out a portion. The sample holds about 69,000 clones, about 92% seen once. The V gene's germline CDR1 is SEHNR and CDR2 FQNEAQ (reference sequence). This CDR3 spans 15 amino acids. With 5 bases clipped from V and 3 bases from J, the junction kept 5 bases outside the gene matches. The rearrangement links TRBV7-9 to TRBJ2-3; 10 bases are a match to TRBD1. The receptor was isolated from a female donor in good health, enrolled as a control in a pregnancy study. Source: peripheral blood, taken in the third trimester of pregnancy. CDR3 sequence reads: CASSPGTGETDTQYF. DNA for the CDR3: TGTGCCAGCAGCCCCGGGACAGGGGAGACAGATACGCAGTATTTT.